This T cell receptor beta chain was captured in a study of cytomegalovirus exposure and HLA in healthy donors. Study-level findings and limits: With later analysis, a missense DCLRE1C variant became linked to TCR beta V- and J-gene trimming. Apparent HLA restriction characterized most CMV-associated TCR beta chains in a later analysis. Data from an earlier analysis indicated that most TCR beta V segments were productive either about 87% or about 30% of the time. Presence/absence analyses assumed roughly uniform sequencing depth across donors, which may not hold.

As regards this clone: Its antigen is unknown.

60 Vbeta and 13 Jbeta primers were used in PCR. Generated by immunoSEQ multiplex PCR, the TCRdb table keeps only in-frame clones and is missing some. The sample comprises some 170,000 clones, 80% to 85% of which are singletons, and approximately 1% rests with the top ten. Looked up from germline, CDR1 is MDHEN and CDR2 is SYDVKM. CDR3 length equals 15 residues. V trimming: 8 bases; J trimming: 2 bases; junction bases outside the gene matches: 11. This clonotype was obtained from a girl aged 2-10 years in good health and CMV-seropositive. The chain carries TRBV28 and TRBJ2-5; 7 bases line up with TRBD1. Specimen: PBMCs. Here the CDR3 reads CASGGAGDRQETQYF. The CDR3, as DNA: TGTGCCAGCGGAGGAGCAGGGGACAGACAAGAGACCCAGTACTTC.